The T cell receptor beta chain under discussion was sequenced for a study of blood T cell repertoires in COVID-19. Whole-study context: T cells, B-cell-depleted T cells, or PBMCs provided the cDNA or gDNA that served as material.

Under the authors' procedure: Amplification with reference gene primers provided the estimates of nucleated cell counts. Profiling relied on immunoSEQ multiplex PCR, and the TCRdb table lists in-frame clones only, not all of them. That table gives V, J and clone size, and the DNA gave D and trimming. The sample has roughly 280,000 clones; about 90% are singletons. Germline CDR1 SGHRS, CDR2 YFSETQ. The CDR3 is 16 residues long. Participants came from under 30 US areas, aged about 18 to 89 years. All recovered Cohort 3 donors got two negative PCRs, got clearance, or saw symptom resolution. Note on this clone: Germline is not matched at one junction end, which may reflect a read error.

The chain carries TRBV5-1 and TRBJ2-1; the match to TRBD2 covers 13 bases. The TCR comes from a woman aged 60-75 years who had recovered from COVID-19. The sample was PBMCs or T cells enriched from blood (not recorded which). The CDR3 DNA reads as TGCGCCAGCAGCTGGGGACTAGCGGGGATCTACAGTGAGCAGTTCTTC. It is translated as CASSWGLAGIYSEQFF.